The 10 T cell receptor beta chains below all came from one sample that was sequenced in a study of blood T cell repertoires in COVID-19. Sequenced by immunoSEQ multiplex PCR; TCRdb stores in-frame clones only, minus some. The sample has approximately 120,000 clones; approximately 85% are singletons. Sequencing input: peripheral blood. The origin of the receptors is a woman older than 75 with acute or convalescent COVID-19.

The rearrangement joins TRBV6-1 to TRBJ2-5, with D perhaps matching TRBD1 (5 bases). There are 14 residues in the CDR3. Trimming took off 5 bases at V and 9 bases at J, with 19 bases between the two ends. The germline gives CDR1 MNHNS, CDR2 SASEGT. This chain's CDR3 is CASSRGVDQGAQYF. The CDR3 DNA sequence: TGTGCCAGCAGTAGAGGCGTTGACCAAGGGGCCCAGTACTTC.

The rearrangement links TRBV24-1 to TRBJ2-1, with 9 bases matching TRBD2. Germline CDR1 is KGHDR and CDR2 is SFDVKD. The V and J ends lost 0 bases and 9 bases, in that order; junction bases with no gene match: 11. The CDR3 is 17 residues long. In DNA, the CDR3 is TGTGCCACCAGTGATTTGCTCAGTAGCGGGGGCATTGGTGAGCAGTTCTTC. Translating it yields CATSDLLSSGGIGEQFF.

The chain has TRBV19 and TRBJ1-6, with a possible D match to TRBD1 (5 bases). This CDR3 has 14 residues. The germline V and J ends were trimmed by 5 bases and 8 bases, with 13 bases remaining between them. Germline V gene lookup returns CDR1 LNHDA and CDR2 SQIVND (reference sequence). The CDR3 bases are TGTGCCAGTAGTCTCCAGGGAGGGGATTCACCCCTCCACTTT. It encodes CASSLQGGDSPLHF.

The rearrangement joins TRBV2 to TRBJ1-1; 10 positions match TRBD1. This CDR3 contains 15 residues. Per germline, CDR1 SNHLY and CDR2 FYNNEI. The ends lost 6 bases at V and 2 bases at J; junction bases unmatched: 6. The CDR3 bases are TGTGCCAGCAGCCGGGACAGGGGACCCAACACTGAAGCTTTCTTT. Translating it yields CASSRDRGPNTEAFF.

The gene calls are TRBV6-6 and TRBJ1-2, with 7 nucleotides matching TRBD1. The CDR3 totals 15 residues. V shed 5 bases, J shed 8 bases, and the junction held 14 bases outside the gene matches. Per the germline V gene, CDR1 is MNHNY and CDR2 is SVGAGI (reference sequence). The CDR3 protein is CASSPRGQRQGGYTF. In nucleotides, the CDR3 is TGTGCCAGCAGTCCCCGGGGACAGAGGCAGGGCGGCTACACCTTC.

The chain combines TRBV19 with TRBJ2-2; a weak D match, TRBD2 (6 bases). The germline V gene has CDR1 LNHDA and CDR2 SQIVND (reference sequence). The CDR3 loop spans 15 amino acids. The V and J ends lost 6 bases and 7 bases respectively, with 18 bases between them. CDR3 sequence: CASSSPGLTIGELFF. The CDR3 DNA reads TGTGCCAGTAGCAGTCCGGGACTTACGATCGGGGAGCTGTTTTTT.

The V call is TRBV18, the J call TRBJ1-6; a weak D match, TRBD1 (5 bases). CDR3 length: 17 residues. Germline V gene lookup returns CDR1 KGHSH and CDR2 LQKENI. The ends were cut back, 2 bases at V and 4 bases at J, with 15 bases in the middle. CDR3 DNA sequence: TGTGCCAGCTCACCAAGAGAAGGGGAGGGGTATAATTCACCCCTCCACTTT. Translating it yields CASSPREGEGYNSPLHF.

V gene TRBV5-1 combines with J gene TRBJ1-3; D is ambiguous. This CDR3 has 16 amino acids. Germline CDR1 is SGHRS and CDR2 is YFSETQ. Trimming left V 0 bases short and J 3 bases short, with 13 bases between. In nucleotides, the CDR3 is TGCGCCAGCAGCTTGGTGCCCCGAGGGTATGGAAACACCATATATTTT. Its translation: CASSLVPRGYGNTIYF.

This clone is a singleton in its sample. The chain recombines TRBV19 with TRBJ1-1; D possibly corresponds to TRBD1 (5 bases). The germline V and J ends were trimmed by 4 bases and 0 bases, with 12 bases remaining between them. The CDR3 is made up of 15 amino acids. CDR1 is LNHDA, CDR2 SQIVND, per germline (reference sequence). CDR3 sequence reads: CASSTSDSMNTEAFF. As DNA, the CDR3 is TGTGCCAGTAGTACTTCCGACAGCATGAACACTGAAGCTTTCTTT. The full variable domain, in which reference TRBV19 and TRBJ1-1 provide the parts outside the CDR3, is DGGITQSPKYLFRKEGQNVTLSCEQNLNHDAMYWYRQDPGQGLRLIYYSQIVNDFQKGDIAEGYSVSREKKESFPLTVTSAQKNPTAFYLCASSTSDSMNTEAFFGQGTRLTVV.

Written as DNA, the CDR3 is TGTGCCAGCAGTGAGTCATCGGGTTCTAGGAATGAGCAGTTCTTC. This gives the protein CASSESSGSRNEQFF. The J gene is TRBJ2-1, the V gene TRBV6-1; unclear D gene. Germline lookup yields CDR1 MNHNS and CDR2 SASEGT. The ends were cut back, 3 bases at V and 7 bases at J, with 16 bases in the middle. The CDR3 length is 15 residues.